This TCR beta chain was sequenced for a study of T cell repertoires in cytomegalovirus infection. MiXCR was run by TCRdb on the reads, yielding one entry per CDR3 protein. The top ten hold about 15% of the sample, which has 250,000 or so distinct CDR3 sequences, roughly 9.1% seen once. The CDR3 totals 17 residues. Germline V lookup: CDR1 SGHTA, CDR2 FQGNSA. V lost 5 bases and J lost 5; bases outside the gene matches: 15. There are many counts of this clonotype. The receptor was derived from a human donor in good health (CMV status not recorded). Some clones in this sample may be carry-over from other donors' samples. The genes are TRBV7-2 and TRBJ2-7; TRBD1 agrees at 10 bases. Sequencing input: PBMCs. CDR3 residues: CASSISPAGTGDDEQYF. Here the CDR3 DNA reads TGTGCCAGCAGCATTAGCCCCGCCGGGACAGGGGACGACGAGCAGTACTTC.